This entry features one T cell receptor (beta chain) sequence. Its antigen is not known. Treatment reported: oral pan-JAK inhibitor, 5-10 mg twice daily. The data were obtained in a study of CD8+ T cells in alopecia areata. Study information: Affected scalp percentage determined the severity score of treated patients. Overall study findings and caveats: There were many expanded lesional clones persisting in scalp and blood during tofacitinib. Alopecia totalis/universalis scalp especially showed more expanded CD8+ clones than normal scalp. With one nonresponder, baseline CD8+ expansion's link to response remains uncertain.

Germline CDR1 is MNHEY and CDR2 is SMNVEV (reference sequence). The CDR3 is 16 residues long. V shed 0 bases and J 1 base; nucleotides not matched to a gene: 3. Extracted RNA was reverse transcribed into cDNA, the sequencing template. Repertoires were generated with immunoSEQ multiplex PCR, while TCRdb's copy carries only in-frame clones and drops some. The sample holds 130,000 to 150,000 clones, 82% seen once. Material: CD8+ T cells sorted from blood, obtained at week 4, from a patient treated with tofacitinib. The chain has TRBV27 and TRBJ1-5; 7 bases are a match to TRBD1. This TCR was recovered from a human donor with alopecia areata. The DNA for the CDR3 is TGTGCCAGCAGTTTATCAGGGGGCACGAGCAATCAGCCCCAGCATTTT. Encoded protein: CASSLSGGTSNQPQHF.